The 21 T cell receptor beta chains in this list originate from one sample, sequenced in a study of T cells in Graves' hyperthyroidism and ophthalmopathy. The investigators amplified TCR beta CDR3 regions from RNA transcripts. In the first-round RT-PCR of the TCR CDR3, the HTBI primer set was used. TCRdb called the multiplex PCR reads again in MiXCR, with one record for every CDR3 protein. The sample has some 500,000 distinct CDR3 sequences, roughly 14% seen once. Sequenced sample: blood. The receptors were gathered from a woman aged 18 to 35 with Graves' hyperthyroidism.

In this sample, this clonotype turned up many times. The rearrangement uses TRBV2 and TRBJ1-2; D is perhaps TRBD1 (5 bases). V was shortened by 4 bases and J by 3 bases, with 12 bases between the two germline ends. The CDR3 is made up of 14 amino acids. Per germline, CDR1 SNHLY and CDR2 FYNNEI. The CDR3 region has the DNA TGTGCCAGCAGTGGCACCTCGGGGGACTATGGCTACACCTTC. Translation: CASSGTSGDYGYTF.

This clonotype was seen more than once but under ten times. V usage is TRBV5-1 and J usage is TRBJ1-3; D gene unclear. Trimming shortened V by 0 bases and J by 4 bases, and 11 bases separated the two germline ends. The CDR3 is 15 residues long. Germline V gene sequence: CDR1 SGHRS, CDR2 YFSETQ. DNA of the CDR3: TGCGCCAGCAGCTTGGACGGGGATCGCGGAAACACCATATATTTT. Protein sequence: CASSLDGDRGNTIYF.

Many counts were recorded for this clonotype. The chain recombines TRBV2 with TRBJ1-1; D may be TRBD1 (5 bases). This CDR3 has 15 amino acids. CDR1 and CDR2 (germline): SNHLY, FYNNEI. Trimming left V 5 bases short and J 0 bases short, with 13 bases between. CDR3 coding DNA: TGTGCCAGCAGTTACGGACGGGGACTGAACACTGAAGCTTTCTTT. Amino acids: CASSYGRGLNTEAFF.

Only a few counts were recorded for this clonotype. This chain connects TRBV5-5 to TRBJ2-6; no firm D call. CDR3 length: 16 amino acids. Between the trimmed V and J ends, which lost 0 bases and 0 bases, there was a span of 7 bases. Looked up from germline, CDR1 is SGHKS and CDR2 is YYEKEE (reference sequence). The CDR3 is CASSLGQHSGANVLTF. The CDR3 bases are TGTGCCAGCAGCTTGGGGCAGCACTCTGGGGCCAACGTCCTGACTTTC.

This sequence joins TRBV6-1 and TRBJ2-1, with TRBD2 identical over 13 bases. There are 16 residues in the CDR3. Germline V gene data show CDR1 as MNHNS and CDR2 as SASEGT. Trimming cost V 5 bases and J 6 bases; bases outside gene matches: 7. CDR3 nucleotides: TGTGCCAGCAGTTACCAACTAGCGGGAGGGAGCAATGAGCAGTTCTTC. Encoded protein: CASSYQLAGGSNEQFF.

There are many counts of this clonotype. The V call is TRBV24-1, the J call TRBJ2-1; the match to TRBD1 covers 7 bases. This CDR3 has 14 amino acids. Germline values: CDR1 KGHDR, CDR2 SFDVKD. V was pared by 6 bases and J by 10 bases, with 11 bases of the junction left unmatched. The CDR3 protein is CATSRGQDPGEQFF. The DNA of the CDR3 is TGTGCCACCAGTAGAGGACAGGACCCAGGCGAGCAGTTCTTC.

This clonotype was recorded many times. The chain joins TRBV6-2 or TRBV6-3 to TRBJ1-1, with D possibly matching TRBD1 (6 bases). V was cut by 6 bases and J by 5 bases, with 13 bases left in between. The CDR3 has 13 amino acids. Germline values: CDR1 MNHEY, CDR2 SVGEGT. Written as DNA, the CDR3 is TGTGCCAGCAGCTACAGGGTTGGTACTGAAGCTTTCTTT. Its protein product is CASSYRVGTEAFF.

J is TRBJ2-3 and V is TRBV24-1; 8 nucleotides match TRBD1. V shed 3 bases, J shed 0 bases, and the junction held 4 bases outside the gene matches. Germline assignment: CDR1 KGHDR and CDR2 SFDVKD. The CDR3 is 16 amino acids. DNA for the CDR3: TGTGCCACCAGTGATCCCAGGGGGCTTAGCACAGATACGCAGTATTTT. This translates into CATSDPRGLSTDTQYF.

The sample holds a few counts of this clonotype. The gene calls are TRBV11-1 and TRBJ2-7; 12 bases are shared with TRBD2. Germline V lookup: CDR1 SGHAT, CDR2 FQDESV (reference sequence). The CDR3 covers 19 residues. The V segment lost 5 bases and the J segment 4 bases; nucleotides outside the gene matches: 18. The CDR3 DNA reads TGTGCCAGCAGCGGACCGGGACTAGCGGGCCCGATAGTTACTTACGAGCAGTACTTC. This gives the protein CASSGPGLAGPIVTYEQYF.

This clonotype was recorded many times. The chain links TRBV12-3 or TRBV12-4 to TRBJ2-7; maybe TRBD1 (6 bases). This CDR3 is 13 amino acids long. V lost 2 bases and J lost 7, with 12 bases in between. The DNA of the CDR3 is TGTGCCAGCAGTTTATTACAGGGAGAGGAGCAGTACGTC. Amino acids: CASSLLQGEEQYV.

This clonotype occurred many times. This sequence joins TRBV27 and TRBJ2-1; 7 bases align to TRBD2. CDR3 length: 15 residues. J gave up 0 bases and V 6 bases, and 5 bases lay outside the gene matches. The germline V gene has CDR1 MNHEY and CDR2 SMNVEV (reference sequence). As DNA, the CDR3 is TGTGCCAGCAGCTCCGGGACTACCTCCTACAATGAGCAGTTCTTC. Its translation is CASSSGTTSYNEQFF.

This clonotype was detected ten times or more. The V gene is TRBV11-3, the J gene TRBJ2-7, with 8 nucleotides matching TRBD2. The germline gives CDR1 SGHNT, CDR2 YENEEA. The CDR3 extends over 15 amino acids. V was pared by 0 bases and J by 6 bases, with 7 bases of the junction left unmatched. The CDR3 DNA sequence: TGTGCCAGCAGCTTAGATCCGGGAGGGCGAGGCGAGCAGTACTTC. Its translation: CASSLDPGGRGEQYF.

The chain joins TRBV7-3 to TRBJ1-6, with a possible D match to TRBD1 (5 bases). V lost 6 bases and J 9 bases, leaving 12 bases between the germline ends. Germline CDR1 SGHTA, CDR2 FQGTGA. The CDR3 loop spans 13 amino acids. CDR3: CASSPGDASPLHF. The CDR3 nucleotides are TGTGCCAGCAGTCCGGGGGATGCTTCACCCCTCCACTTT.

This clonotype was observed at least ten times. The chain is built from TRBV11-3 and TRBJ2-1, with 8 bases fitting TRBD2. The CDR3 spans 22 residues. Germline V gives CDR1 SGHNT, CDR2 YENEEA. Trimming took 2 bases from V and 0 from J; bases not matched to a gene: 21. Written as DNA, the CDR3 is TGTGCCAGCAGCTTAATTCCCCGGGGGCGGGAGGTTTGGACCAGCTCCTACAATGAGCAGTTCTTC. This translates into CASSLIPRGREVWTSSYNEQFF.

This clonotype was counted many times. The rearrangement joins TRBV12-3 or TRBV12-4 to TRBJ1-5, with D tentatively TRBD1 (5 bases). Trimming took off 5 bases at V and 6 bases at J, with 17 bases between the two ends. The CDR3 totals 15 residues. The CDR3: CASSPRGGGSQPQHF. As DNA, the CDR3 is TGTGCCAGCAGTCCTAGGGGCGGGGGAAGTCAGCCCCAGCATTTT.

As to this clonotype: The junction does not match germline at one end; this may be a read error. The rearrangement joins TRBV18 to TRBJ2-5; no clear D gene. Germline V gene data show CDR1 as KGHSH and CDR2 as LQKENI. The CDR3 contains 14 residues. The CDR3 nucleotides read TGTGCCAGCTCACCCTCTTTGGCAGAAGAGACCCAGTGCTTC. Translated: CASSPSLAEETQCF.

The sample holds many counts of this clonotype. The V and J genes are TRBV7-3 and TRBJ2-1; 7 bases align to TRBD2. Losses at the gene ends were 5 bases for V and 6 bases for J; bases not matched to a gene: 7. Germline-derived CDR1 and CDR2 are SGHTA and FQGTGA. This CDR3 region has 14 residues. The CDR3 is CASSPQASGNEQFF. The CDR3 DNA reads as TGTGCCAGCAGCCCCCAGGCTAGCGGCAATGAGCAGTTCTTC.

The V call is TRBV19, the J call TRBJ1-1; the D gene is possibly TRBD1 (6 bases). The CDR3 runs 13 residues. From germline, CDR1 is LNHDA and CDR2 SQIVND (reference sequence). Trimming took 5 bases from V and 5 from J, leaving 12 bases between them. For the CDR3, the DNA is TGTGCCAGTAGTGGGACACCCGGGACTGAAGCTTTCTTT. Its translation: CASSGTPGTEAFF.

This clonotype was counted at least ten times. The V gene is TRBV11-3, the J gene TRBJ2-1; 8 bases agree with TRBD2. The trim removed 5 bases at V and 4 bases at J, leaving 13 bases unmatched. Germline assignment: CDR1 SGHNT and CDR2 YENEEA. The CDR3 loop spans 17 amino acids. The CDR3 region has the DNA TGTGCCAGCAGCAAAAAAGCCTTAGCGGGAAATTACAATGAGCAGTTCTTC. Protein: CASSKKALAGNYNEQFF.

The chain uses TRBV27 and TRBJ2-1; 7 bases fit TRBD2. CDR1 MNHEY and CDR2 SMNVEV come from the germline V gene (reference sequence). V dropped 2 bases and J dropped 9; count of bases not matched to a gene: 4. The CDR3 covers 13 residues. CDR3 in amino acids: CASSLDPGGEQFF. The CDR3 DNA follows: TGTGCCAGCAGTTTAGACCCGGGGGGTGAGCAGTTCTTC.

This clonotype was seen repeatedly, ten times or more. The chain couples TRBV19 to TRBJ2-4, with unresolved D. The germline V gene has CDR1 LNHDA and CDR2 SQIVND (reference sequence). Trimming removed 4 bases from V and 0 bases from J, with 10 bases in between. This CDR3 has 15 residues. The CDR3 DNA reads as TGTGCCAGTAGTAGCGCTGTTTTAGCCAAAAACATTCAGTACTTC. It codes for CASSSAVLAKNIQYF.